One sample yielded the 29 T cell receptor beta chains listed below, sequenced in a study of shared clonotypes between healthy human individuals. Naive CD8 isolation took CD45RO-negative cells positively selected for CCR7 and excluded terminally differentiated effector memory CD45RA+ cells. Repertoires were generated with immunoSEQ multiplex PCR, while TCRdb's copy carries only in-frame clones and drops some. The table records about 2 million clones, about 95% of them present only once. Input material: naive CD8+ T cells sorted from blood. These receptors all come from a man between 18 and 29 years old in good health.

V usage is TRBV28 and J usage is TRBJ1-1; 7 bases agree with TRBD1. Germline trimming cut 6 bases from V and 0 bases from J; bases unmatched to any gene: 10. Germline V lookup: CDR1 MDHEN, CDR2 SYDVKM. This CDR3 has 16 amino acids. CDR3 region: CASSPEQGGMNTEAFF. Written as DNA, the CDR3 is TGTGCCAGCAGCCCCGAGCAGGGGGGGATGAACACTGAAGCTTTCTTT.

V usage is TRBV7-9 and J usage is TRBJ1-2, with D perhaps matching TRBD1 (6 bases). The CDR3 is 16 residues long. Trimming took off 4 bases at V and 2 bases at J, with 17 bases between the two ends. Germline V gene sequence: CDR1 SEHNR, CDR2 FQNEAQ (reference sequence). CDR3 coding DNA: TGTGCCAGCAGCTCGGGACATACCGGAAGAAACTATGGCTACACCTTC. As protein: CASSSGHTGRNYGYTF.

The chain is built from TRBV4-3 and TRBJ1-2, with D possibly being TRBD1 (6 bases). Germline V gene data show CDR1 as LGHNA and CDR2 as YSLEER. V lost 0 bases, J lost 6 bases, and 11 bases lay in between. The CDR3 runs 14 residues. The CDR3 spells CASSQDSRGNGYTF. Written as DNA, the CDR3 is TGCGCCAGCAGCCAAGATAGCAGGGGCAATGGCTACACCTTC.

Written as DNA, the CDR3 is TGTGCCTGGATCGACAGAGGGGGTCTCTCCTACGAGCAGTACTTC. Its protein product is CAWIDRGGLSYEQYF. J is TRBJ2-7 and V is TRBV30, with D perhaps TRBD1 (6 bases). This CDR3 is built from 15 residues. Trimming shortened V by 4 bases and J by 0 bases, and 16 bases separated the two germline ends. Germline V gives CDR1 GTSNPN, CDR2 SVGIG (reference sequence).

This clone showed up just once. This sample includes further DNA sequences coding for the same CDR3. The V call is TRBV5-1, the J call TRBJ2-1; D could derive from TRBD1 or TRBD2 (5 bases each). The CDR3 has 13 amino acids. V shed 0 bases and J shed 9 bases, with 10 bases lying between them. Germline assignment: CDR1 SGHRS and CDR2 YFSETQ. The CDR3 DNA reads TGCGCCAGCAGCTTGGCCGGGGCTGGTGAGCAGTTCTTC. This translates into CASSLAGAGEQFF. Combining the CDR3 with reference TRBV5-1 and TRBJ2-1 gives the whole variable domain KAGVTQTPRYLIKTRGQQVTLSCSPISGHRSVSWYQQTPGQGLQFLFEYFSETQRNKGNFPGRFSGRQFSNSRSEMNVSTLELGDSALYLCASSLAGAGEQFFGPGTRLTVL.

The chain uses TRBV5-6 and TRBJ1-1; TRBD1 matches 8 bases. CDR3 length equals 16 residues. Germline V lookup: CDR1 SGHDT, CDR2 YYEEEE. V lost 0 bases and J lost 6; bases outside the gene matches: 10. The CDR3 DNA reads as TGTGCCAGCAGCTTGGGGCCCGGACAGGGTCTGTCTGAAGCTTTCTTT. Its translation: CASSLGPGQGLSEAFF.

This sequence joins TRBV19 and TRBJ2-7; 7 positions agree with TRBD2. This CDR3 has 14 amino acids. Germline V lookup: CDR1 LNHDA, CDR2 SQIVND (reference sequence). V shed 5 bases, J shed 4 bases, and the junction held 8 bases outside the gene matches. CDR3 in DNA: TGTGCCAGTAGTCCGGGACTAACCAAATACGAGCAGTACTTC. This gives the protein CASSPGLTKYEQYF.

The sample holds a few counts of this clone. This chain links TRBV5-1 with TRBJ2-1; 12 positions match TRBD2. CDR3 length: 15 residues. The J segment lost 8 bases and the V segment lost 4 bases, leaving 7 bases of the junction unmatched. The germline gives CDR1 SGHRS, CDR2 YFSETQ. CDR3 coding DNA: TGCGCCAGCAGCGAGACTAGCGGGAGTAGCCATGAGCAGTTCTTC. Protein: CASSETSGSSHEQFF.

The gene calls are TRBV10-3 and TRBJ2-1; D unresolved. Per the germline V gene, CDR1 is ENHRY and CDR2 is SYGVKD. The ends were cut back, 0 bases at V and 9 bases at J, with 9 bases in the middle. CDR3 length equals 13 residues. In DNA form, the CDR3 reads TGTGCCATCAGTGAGTCGACATTGGGTGAGCAGTTCTTC. Encoded protein: CAISESTLGEQFF.

The chain uses TRBV11-2 and TRBJ2-7; TRBD1 aligns across 8 bases. Germline-derived CDR1 and CDR2 are SGHAT and FQNNGV. V shed 5 bases and J 3 bases; nucleotides not matched to a gene: 12. This CDR3 spans 16 amino acids. CDR3 sequence (DNA): TGTGCCAGCAGCCCCCTAAGCCCGGACAGGGTCTACGAGCAGTACTTC. Its protein is CASSPLSPDRVYEQYF.

On this clone: The sample has other DNA sequences that encode this CDR3 too. CDR3 DNA: TGTGCCAGCAGCGTAGTAGCCGGGGGCGAGCAGTACTTC. It encodes CASSVVAGGEQYF. The V and J genes are TRBV9 and TRBJ2-7; tentatively, D is TRBD2 (6 bases). V lost 0 bases and J 6 bases, leaving 10 bases between the germline ends. The germline CDR1 and CDR2 sequences are SGDLS and YYNGEE. The CDR3 runs 13 residues. Together with reference TRBV9 and TRBJ2-7, the CDR3 gives the full variable domain: DSGVTQTPKHLITATGQRVTLRCSPRSGDLSVYWYQQSLDQGLQFLIQYYNGEERAKGNILERFSAQQFPDLHSELNLSSLELGDSALYFCASSVVAGGEQYFGPGTRLTVT.

This chain joins TRBV5-1 and TRBJ2-5, with D possibly TRBD2 on 6 matching bases. The germline V and J ends were trimmed by 0 bases and 0 bases, with 15 bases remaining between them. This CDR3 has 17 amino acids. Per the germline V gene, CDR1 is SGHRS and CDR2 is YFSETQ. CDR3 DNA sequence: TGCGCCAGCAGCTTGGCGGCCGGGAGTACGGACCAAGAGACCCAGTACTTC. This codes for CASSLAAGSTDQETQYF.

Comments on this clone: The sample carries other DNA sequences with the same CDR3. CDR3 in amino acids: CASSFGNTEAFF. The CDR3 DNA reads as TGTGCCAGCAGTTTTGGGAACACTGAAGCTTTCTTT. This sequence joins TRBV27 and TRBJ1-1; no definite D call. This CDR3 is built from 12 residues. V lost 3 bases, J lost 1 base, and 3 bases lay in between. CDR1 and CDR2 (germline): MNHEY, SMNVEV (reference sequence).

The chain has TRBV4-3 and TRBJ2-5; 9 positions agree with TRBD2. The junction had 14 bases not matched to a gene; V was cut back by 1 base and J by 5 bases. The germline V gene encodes CDR1 LGHNA and CDR2 YSLEER. The length of the CDR3 is 18 residues. The CDR3 sequence: CASSQGLMREGHWETQYF. CDR3 nucleotide sequence: TGCGCCAGCAGCCAAGGGCTTATGCGGGAGGGCCACTGGGAGACCCAGTACTTC.

V usage is TRBV7-9 and J usage is TRBJ2-5, with D tentatively TRBD2 (6 bases). V lost 5 bases to trimming and J lost 3 bases, with 16 bases between them. Germline V lookup: CDR1 SEHNR, CDR2 FQNEAQ (reference sequence). The CDR3 runs to 15 residues. DNA of the CDR3: TGTGCCAGCAGCGGCGGAGGGACCTTAGAAGAGACCCAGTACTTC. Protein: CASSGGGTLEETQYF.

The rearrangement uses TRBV19 and TRBJ1-2; no definite D call. Trimming shortened V by 3 bases and J by 12 bases, and 20 bases separated the two germline ends. Per the germline V gene, CDR1 is LNHDA and CDR2 is SQIVND (reference sequence). CDR3 length: 14 residues. The CDR3 is CASSMEGTGFGNTF. The CDR3 nucleotides are TGTGCCAGTAGTATGGAGGGTACTGGTTTTGGAAACACCTTC.

CDR3 region: CASSGGTGGSYEQYF. The CDR3 nucleotides are TGCGCCAGCAGCGGGGGGACAGGAGGTTCCTACGAGCAGTACTTC. The J gene is TRBJ2-7, the V gene TRBV5-1; TRBD1 agrees at 8 bases. Germline CDR1 is SGHRS and CDR2 is YFSETQ. Trimming removed 4 bases from V and 1 base from J; junction bases left unmatched: 7. The CDR3 runs to 15 residues.

The genes are TRBV5-1 and TRBJ2-7, with D uncertain. This CDR3 spans 13 amino acids. Germline values: CDR1 SGHRS, CDR2 YFSETQ. Trimming removed 2 bases from V and 2 bases from J, with 8 bases in between. CDR3 bases: TGCGCCAGCAGCTTTACAGACACCTACGAGCAGTACTTC. Translating gives CASSFTDTYEQYF.

CDR3 nucleotide sequence: TGTGCCAGCAGCTTATTTTCCGGGGAGCTGTTTTTT. Translated, it gives CASSLFSGELFF. The chain uses TRBV7-2 and TRBJ2-2; no reliable D call. Per germline, CDR1 SGHTA and CDR2 FQGNSA. CDR3 length equals 12 residues. V lost 2 bases to trimming and J lost 6 bases, with 4 bases between them.

As for this clone: In the same sample, other DNA sequences code for this CDR3. The V call is TRBV2, the J call TRBJ1-2; no reliable D call. Trimming shortened V by 3 bases and J by 2 bases, and 7 bases separated the two germline ends. This CDR3 spans 13 amino acids. Germline values: CDR1 SNHLY, CDR2 FYNNEI. This CDR3 reads CASSEIGNYGYTF. The CDR3 bases are TGTGCCAGCAGTGAGATAGGAAACTATGGCTACACCTTC. The entire variable domain, with the rest obtained from reference TRBV2 and TRBJ1-2, is as follows: EPEVTQTPSHQVTQMGQEVILRCVPISNHLYFYWYRQILGQKVEFLVSFYNNEISEKSEIFDDQFSVERPDGSNFTLKIRSTKLEDSAMYFCASSEIGNYGYTFGSGTRLTVV.

Concerning this clone itself: Other DNA sequences in this specimen translate into the identical CDR3. The V and J genes are TRBV28 and TRBJ1-2; the match to TRBD1 covers 9 bases. Trimming removed 5 bases from V and 6 bases from J; junction bases left unmatched: 4. The germline V gene encodes CDR1 MDHEN and CDR2 SYDVKM. The CDR3 consists of 13 residues. The CDR3 DNA sequence: TGTGCCAGCAGTCAGGGACAGGGAGATGGCTACACCTTC. This gives the protein CASSQGQGDGYTF.

The chain carries TRBV7-9 and TRBJ2-3; 10 bases map to TRBD2. The CDR3 runs to 17 residues. V gave up 0 bases and J gave up 5 bases; unmatched junction bases: 8. Germline CDR1 and CDR2: SEHNR and FQNEAQ (reference sequence). CDR3 in DNA: TGTGCCAGCAGCTTAGCGAGCAGCGGGGGGGCGTTAGATACGCAGTATTTT. Translating gives CASSLASSGGALDTQYF.

The J gene is TRBJ1-2, the V gene TRBV4-1, with 7 bases identical to TRBD1. The CDR3 loop spans 16 amino acids. Per the germline V gene, CDR1 is MGHRA and CDR2 is YSYEKL. The trim removed 2 bases at V and 8 bases at J, leaving 14 bases unmatched. In DNA form, the CDR3 reads TGCGCCAGCAGCCAATTCACAGGGGAATCTAACAAGGGCTACACCTTC. Translated: CASSQFTGESNKGYTF.

To note about this clone: This sample also contains other DNA sequences that code for the same CDR3. This chain joins TRBV27 and TRBJ1-2, with TRBD1 as a possible D gene (5 bases). Trimming removed 3 bases at V and 0 bases at J, with 8 bases between. The CDR3 contains 14 residues. The germline gives CDR1 MNHEY, CDR2 SMNVEV (reference sequence). The CDR3 here is CASSFQGANYGYTF. The CDR3 bases are TGTGCCAGCAGTTTTCAGGGTGCTAACTATGGCTACACCTTC.

The V and J genes are TRBV5-6 and TRBJ2-7, with a tentative D call TRBD1 (6 bases). Trimming stripped 4 bases from V and 4 bases from J, with 9 bases between. The CDR3 has 12 amino acids. Germline V lookup: CDR1 SGHDT, CDR2 YYEEEE. The CDR3 sequence: CASSAGAYEQYF. CDR3 in DNA: TGTGCCAGCAGCGCAGGGGCATACGAGCAGTACTTC.

The rearrangement links TRBV7-9 to TRBJ2-1, with a weak D call TRBD1 (5 bases). V was trimmed by 3 bases and J by 6 bases, leaving 9 bases between them. Germline V gene sequence: CDR1 SEHNR, CDR2 FQNEAQ (reference sequence). This CDR3 is 13 amino acids long. This chain's CDR3 is CASSFPGPNEQFF. The CDR3 nucleotides are TGTGCCAGCAGCTTTCCAGGGCCCAATGAGCAGTTCTTC.

V gene TRBV7-9 combines with J gene TRBJ2-3, with no clear D. Deletions cut 1 base from V and 0 bases from J, with 14 bases between. CDR1 and CDR2 from the germline V gene are SEHNR and FQNEAQ (reference sequence). The CDR3 spans 17 residues. The chain's CDR3 is CASSLESGSHSTDTQYF. CDR3 nucleotides: TGTGCCAGCAGCTTAGAGTCGGGCAGTCATAGCACAGATACGCAGTATTTT.

The chain has TRBV7-9 and TRBJ2-1, with D uncertain. There are 13 residues in the CDR3. Deletions cut 4 bases from V and 10 bases from J, with 14 bases between. Germline V CDR1 and CDR2: SEHNR, FQNEAQ (reference sequence). CDR3 nucleotides: TGTGCCAGCAGCTCCACAGACCGCAGGGAGCAGTTCTTC. Amino acids: CASSSTDRREQFF.

This clone was counted once. The rearrangement uses TRBV6-5 and TRBJ2-1, with 7 bases lining up with TRBD1. CDR3 length: 15 residues. Germline trimming cut 5 bases from V and 2 bases from J; bases unmatched to any gene: 6. Germline-derived CDR1 and CDR2 are MNHEY and SVGAGI. DNA for the CDR3: TGTGCCAGCAGTCTACAGGGGCCGACCTACAATGAGCAGTTCTTC. This translates into CASSLQGPTYNEQFF.